Listed below are T cell receptor beta chains from one sample, sequenced in a study of blood T cell repertoires in COVID-19. Profiled with immunoSEQ multiplex PCR; TCRdb holds only in-frame clones, not every one. The sample holds about 500,000 clones; roughly 87% are singletons and the top ten take 0.7%. Sequenced sample: PBMCs or T cells enriched from blood (not recorded which). The source of these receptors is a young woman who had recovered from COVID-19. Each CDR3 is given with its conserved first and last residue. A D gene is named only where the DNA matches it firmly. Some rows have no size entry. The others give once, few or many, or a class for an expanded clone.

cdr3_length j_call clone_size d_call v_call cdr3_nt cdr3_aa
15 TRBJ1-2 . . TRBV5-1 TGCGCCAGCAGCTTGGCGGCGGGGGGCGTGGAGGGCTACACCTTC CASSLAAGGVEGYTF
13 TRBJ1-1 few . TRBV7-2 TGTGCCAGCAGCTTAGTAGGGGACACTGAAGCTTTCTTT CASSLVGDTEAFF
15 TRBJ2-5 . TRBD1 TRBV9 TGTGCCAGCAGCATCTCAGGGGGTTTCCAAGAGACCCAGTACTTC CASSISGGFQETQYF
15 TRBJ2-5 . . TRBV27 TGTGCCAGACTCGACTCAGGGATTGGGCAAGAGACCCAGTACTTC CARLDSGIGQETQYF
17 TRBJ1-2 . TRBD1 TRBV7-9 TGTGCCAGCAGAATAATGTCCGGGACAGGGAATGTAAATGGCTACACCTTC CASRIMSGTGNVNGYTF
12 TRBJ1-2 once . TRBV6-5 TGTGCCAGCAGGGAGGGCTTCGGGGGCTACACCTTC CASREGFGGYTF
14 TRBJ2-3 . . TRBV5-1 TGCGCCAGCAGCTTGGGTCCGCCCGGAGATACGCAGTATTTT CASSLGPPGDTQYF
13 TRBJ2-3 . . TRBV10-3 TGTGCCATCACGACAGACAGCACAGATACGCAGTATTTT CAITTDSTDTQYF
18 TRBJ1-4 . . TRBV23-1 TGCGCCAGCAGTCACAAGGGAGCCCCGGGCGCAACTAATGAAAAACTGTTTTTT CASSHKGAPGATNEKLFF
19 TRBJ1-5 . . TRBV30 TGTGCCTGGAGTGGATCTACTGTACATTTTGGGCACGGCAATCAGCCCCAGCATTTT CAWSGSTVHFGHGNQPQHF
17 TRBJ2-7 . TRBD1 TRBV5-1 TGCGCCAGCAGCTTGCCCCGGGGACAGGGTTTTACCTACGAGCAGTACTTC CASSLPRGQGFTYEQYF
14 TRBJ1-4 once TRBD1 TRBV6-5 TGTGCCAGCAGACTCGGGACAGGGGTGGAAAAACTGTTTTTT CASRLGTGVEKLFF
13 TRBJ2-7 . TRBD1 TRBV9 TGTGCCAGCAGCGCAGGGGGCTCCTACGAGCAGTACTTC CASSAGGSYEQYF
17 TRBJ1-1 few . TRBV21-1 TGTGCCAGCAGCAAAGACAAAGGGGAGGGGGGGAACACTGAAGCTTTCTTT CASSKDKGEGGNTEAFF
15 TRBJ2-1 . TRBD1 TRBV6-5 TGTGCCAGCAGTCCGGGACAGGGAGGAAACGATGAGCAGTTCTTC CASSPGQGGNDEQFF
13 TRBJ1-2 . . TRBV2 TGTGCCAGCAGTGAGCAGCCGGGCTATGGCTACACCTTC CASSEQPGYGYTF
15 TRBJ2-7 . . TRBV5-1 TGCGCCAGCAGCTTGGTGGCAGTAGAGGCCTACGAGCAGTACTTC CASSLVAVEAYEQYF
12 TRBJ2-7 . . TRBV7-9 TGTGCCAGCAGCAGCCGAGGTGAAGAGCAGTACTTC CASSSRGEEQYF
14 TRBJ2-5 . TRBD2 TRBV5-1 TGCGCCAGCAGCTACGGACTAGCCGGGGAGACCCAGTACTTC CASSYGLAGETQYF
13 TRBJ2-7 . . TRBV5-1 TGCGCCAGCAGCTTGCTTGACAGCTACGAGCAGTACTTC CASSLLDSYEQYF
16 TRBJ1-6 few TRBD1 TRBV14 TGTGCCAGCAGCCGGGGAACCGGACAGGCTCCGGTATCCCTCCACTTT CASSRGTGQAPVSLHF
15 TRBJ2-5 . TRBD2 TRBV3-1/TRBV3-2 TGTGCCAGCAGCCCTAGCGGGGGGGACCAAGAGACCCAGTACTTC CASSPSGGDQETQYF
15 TRBJ2-2 . . TRBV5-6 TGTGCCAGCAGCCCTACAGGGAGGAACACCGGGGAGCTGTTTTTT CASSPTGRNTGELFF
15 TRBJ1-5 . TRBD1 TRBV6-5 TGTGCCAGCAGTTCGGACAGGGCGTTCAATCAGCCCCAGCATTTT CASSSDRAFNQPQHF
13 TRBJ1-2 . . TRBV24-1 TGTGCCACCAGTGAGAGGGGGGGGCGAGGCTACACCTTC CATSERGGRGYTF
14 TRBJ1-1 many . TRBV25-1 TGTGCCAGCACCCTGAATCAGGAGGGCACTGAAGCTTTCTTT CASTLNQEGTEAFF
15 TRBJ2-5 . TRBD1 TRBV7-2 TGTGCCAGCAGCTTAGGACAGGGCAGGGAAGAGACCCAGTACTTC CASSLGQGREETQYF
13 TRBJ1-5 . . TRBV10-3 TGTGCCGTCGGGAGCAGTAGCAATCAGCCCCAGCATTTT CAVGSSSNQPQHF
13 TRBJ1-4 . . TRBV12-3/TRBV12-4 TGTGCCAGCAGTCGGGACTCGGATGAAAAACTGTTTTTT CASSRDSDEKLFF
15 TRBJ1-5 . . TRBV28 TGTGCCAGCAGTTTATGGACAGATAGCAATCAGCCCCAGCATTTT CASSLWTDSNQPQHF
14 TRBJ1-1 . TRBD1 TRBV15 TGTGCCACCAGCAGGGGACAGGGGTCCAGCGGAGCTTTCTTT CATSRGQGSSGAFF
14 TRBJ2-3 few TRBD1 TRBV27 TGTGCCACCAAAGCAGGGACAGGCACAGATACGCAGTATTTT CATKAGTGTDTQYF
12 TRBJ2-7 . TRBD2 TRBV2 TGTGCCAGCGGACTAGCGGCCTACGAGCAGTACTTC CASGLAAYEQYF
14 TRBJ1-2 . . TRBV30 TGTGCCTGGAGTGTAATTGCAGGGATGGGAGGCTACACCTTC CAWSVIAGMGGYTF
15 TRBJ1-6 . . TRBV6-6 TGTGCCAGCAGGCGAAACAGGGAACCGAATTCACCCCTCCACTTT CASRRNREPNSPLHF
13 TRBJ1-1 . . TRBV28 TGTGCCAGCACCGCGGACTGGAACACTGAAGCTTTCTTT CASTADWNTEAFF
14 TRBJ1-2 . . TRBV6-6 TGTGCCAGCAGTCGACAGGATCCTAACTATGGCTACACCTTC CASSRQDPNYGYTF
13 TRBJ1-2 . TRBD1 TRBV10-3 TGTGCCATCAGTGTCGAAGGGGGCCATGGCTACACCTTC CAISVEGGHGYTF
15 TRBJ2-1 . TRBD1 TRBV18 TGTGCCAGCTCACCGACAGGGGGTCTTCCGGATGAGCAGTTCTTC CASSPTGGLPDEQFF
13 TRBJ2-3 . TRBD2 TRBV2 TGTGCCAGCCGAAGCGGGGGCACAGATACGCAGTATTTT CASRSGGTDTQYF
13 TRBJ1-6 few . TRBV30 TGTGCCTGGAAGGAGGGGATTGAGTCACCCCTCCACTTT CAWKEGIESPLHF
15 TRBJ2-7 few . TRBV5-1 TGCGCCAGCAGCCGAACTCAGGGCACGGCGTACGAGCAGTACTTC CASSRTQGTAYEQYF
15 TRBJ1-3 . TRBD1 TRBV18 TGTGCCAGCTCACTCACAGGGGACACTGGAAACACCATATATTTT CASSLTGDTGNTIYF
16 TRBJ2-6 . . TRBV7-9 TGTGCCAGCAGCCTCAAAGGCGGCTCTGGGGCCAACGTCCTGACTTTC CASSLKGGSGANVLTF
15 TRBJ1-2 few TRBD1 TRBV27 TGTGCCAGCAGTTTTTCACCGACAGGGGGCTATGGCTACACCTTC CASSFSPTGGYGYTF
14 TRBJ1-1 . . TRBV6-1 TGTGCCAGCAGACAGGGTATGGTTAACACTGAAGCTTTCTTT CASRQGMVNTEAFF
13 TRBJ1-1 . . TRBV30 TGTGCCTGGAGAGACAGTAGGAACACTGAAGCTTTCTTT CAWRDSRNTEAFF
17 TRBJ1-3 . . TRBV5-1 TGCGCCAGCAGTTTTACAGCTACGACCTTCTCTGGAAACACCATATATTTT CASSFTATTFSGNTIYF
14 TRBJ1-5 . . TRBV28 TGTGCCAGCAGTTTAGAGGGGGGCAATCAGCCCCAGCATTTT CASSLEGGNQPQHF
15 TRBJ1-1 . . TRBV30 TGTGCCTGGAGTGTACCCGGCCTCGAGGACACTGAAGCTTTCTTT CAWSVPGLEDTEAFF
16 TRBJ2-3 once . TRBV7-2 TGTGCCAGCAGCTTAGTTGGGGGGGCGGGAACAGATACGCAGTATTTT CASSLVGGAGTDTQYF
14 TRBJ1-2 . . TRBV5-4 TGTGCCAGCAGCTTGACACAGGGCCTCTATGGCTACACCTTC CASSLTQGLYGYTF
15 TRBJ1-3 . . TRBV5-1 TGCGCCAGCAGCCCGGACACAAACTCTGGAAACACCATATATTTT CASSPDTNSGNTIYF
15 TRBJ1-1 few . TRBV15 TGTGCCACCAGCAGTAGGAGGGCTGAGAACACTGAAGCTTTCTTT CATSSRRAENTEAFF
15 TRBJ2-2 . TRBD2 TRBV19 TGTGCCAGTAGTAGGGGACTACCGAACACCGGGGAGCTGTTTTTT CASSRGLPNTGELFF
19 TRBJ2-2 . TRBD1 TRBV7-9 TGTGCCAGCAGCCCTCCGGGCGGGACAGGGGGTCCGAACACCGGGGAGCTGTTTTTT CASSPPGGTGGPNTGELFF
18 TRBJ2-2 . . TRBV3-1/TRBV3-2 TGTGCCAGCAGCCAGGCGGTCGTCCATGGAGGGAACACCGGGGAGCTGTTTTTT CASSQAVVHGGNTGELFF
15 TRBJ1-1 . . TRBV5-1 TGCGCCAGCAGCTTGGGTGGAGGGATTATAGCCGAAGCTTTCTTT CASSLGGGIIAEAFF
15 TRBJ2-5 . . TRBV30 TGTGCCTGGAGTGCTGGACAGGCCGCGGGGGGGACCCAGTACTTC CAWSAGQAAGGTQYF